The 27 T cell receptor beta chains listed next were all sequenced from one sample in a study of blood T cell repertoires in COVID-19. Libraries were prepared by immunoSEQ multiplex PCR; TCRdb keeps only in-frame clonotypes and omits some of them. The table shows a few hundred thousand clones, with more than 75% occurring only once. The sequenced sample consisted of peripheral blood. All receptors come from a human donor with acute or convalescent COVID-19. The donor label of this sample is uncertain.

This clone came up a few times. The chain carries TRBV2 and TRBJ2-2; D is uncertain. V was trimmed by 4 bases and J by 5 bases, leaving 11 bases between them. Germline lookup yields CDR1 SNHLY and CDR2 FYNNEI. The CDR3 extends over 14 amino acids. The DNA for the CDR3 is TGTGCCAGCAGTGGCCCCCGGGTTACCGGGGAGCTGTTTTTT. It encodes CASSGPRVTGELFF.

This chain connects TRBV6-5 to TRBJ1-6; D is undetermined. The CDR3 sequence is 15 residues long. CDR1 MNHEY and CDR2 SVGAGI come from the germline V gene. With 7 bases removed from V and 4 bases from J, the gap between germline ends came to 14 bases. As DNA, the CDR3 is TGTGCCAGCACCGGGGATGGAGTGTATAATTCACCCCTCCACTTT. Protein product: CASTGDGVYNSPLHF.

The chain joins TRBV5-1 to TRBJ1-4; maybe TRBD1 (6 bases). This CDR3 comprises 17 residues. V gave up 4 bases and J gave up 5 bases, with 21 bases separating them. Germline CDR1 is SGHRS and CDR2 is YFSETQ. The CDR3 region is CASSLGATGVKNEKLFF. The CDR3 DNA reads as TGCGCCAGCAGCCTTGGGGCGACAGGAGTCAAAAATGAAAAACTGTTTTTT. The full variable domain, with the rest looked up from reference TRBV5-1 and TRBJ1-4, is KAGVTQTPRYLIKTRGQQVTLSCSPISGHRSVSWYQQTPGQGLQFLFEYFSETQRNKGNFPGRFSGRQFSNSRSEMNVSTLELGDSALYLCASSLGATGVKNEKLFFGSGTQLSVL.

The chain links TRBV7-8 to TRBJ1-2; 9 bases agree with TRBD1. CDR3 length: 15 residues. Unmatched junction bases numbered 2, after V lost 1 base and J lost 2 bases. Per germline, CDR1 SGHVS and CDR2 FQNEAQ. CDR3 DNA sequence: TGTGCCAGCAGCTTAGACGGACAGGGGAACTATGGCTACACCTTC. As protein: CASSLDGQGNYGYTF.

This rearrangement joins TRBV14 to TRBJ1-4; D is possibly TRBD1 (6 bases). The CDR3 extends over 16 amino acids. Trimming pared 5 bases from V and 7 bases from J, leaving 20 bases between. Germline V CDR1 and CDR2: SGHDN, FVKESK. The chain's CDR3 is CASSSLGEGVREKLFF. For the CDR3, the DNA is TGTGCCAGCAGCAGCCTCGGGGAGGGGGTACGTGAAAAACTGTTTTTT.

The J gene is TRBJ1-1, the V gene TRBV30; 7 bases match TRBD1. V dropped 5 bases and J dropped 0; count of bases not matched to a gene: 12. This CDR3 has 16 residues. CDR1 and CDR2 from the germline V gene are GTSNPN and SVGIG (reference sequence). CDR3 residues: CAWVFRGRGLNTEAFF. CDR3 in DNA: TGTGCCTGGGTCTTTCGGGGCAGGGGGTTGAACACTGAAGCTTTCTTT.

This chain connects TRBV14 to TRBJ2-1; 7 nucleotides agree with TRBD2. The J segment lost 0 bases and the V segment lost 3 bases, leaving 5 bases of the junction unmatched. The CDR3 is 16 residues long. Germline V lookup: CDR1 SGHDN, CDR2 FVKESK. The CDR3 loop reads CASSHFGTTSYNEQFF. CDR3 bases: TGTGCCAGCAGCCACTTCGGGACTACCTCCTACAATGAGCAGTTCTTC.

The chain is built from TRBV2 and TRBJ2-7; TRBD2 aligns across 12 bases. Germline V gene lookup returns CDR1 SNHLY and CDR2 FYNNEI. The J segment lost 5 bases and the V segment lost 2 bases, leaving 7 bases of the junction unmatched. This CDR3 has 16 residues. CDR3 in amino acids: CASSESETSGRNEQYF. CDR3 DNA: TGTGCCAGCAGTGAATCGGAAACTAGCGGGAGGAACGAGCAGTACTTC.

J is TRBJ1-5 and V is TRBV6-5; no definite D call. The germline CDR1 and CDR2 sequences are MNHEY and SVGAGI. The CDR3 spans 15 residues. Trimming took off 10 bases at V and 0 bases at J, with 16 bases between the two ends. The CDR3 here is CATERYQYSNQPQHF. CDR3 coding DNA: TGTGCCACCGAGAGGTATCAATATAGCAATCAGCCCCAGCATTTT.

V usage is TRBV10-3 and J usage is TRBJ2-2; 8 bases match TRBD1. Trimming cost V 5 bases and J 6 bases; bases outside gene matches: 2. The CDR3 length is 13 residues. CDR1 and CDR2 (germline): ENHRY, SYGVKD. CDR3 sequence: CAISRTGPGELFF. The DNA for the CDR3 is TGTGCCATCAGTAGGACAGGGCCCGGGGAGCTGTTTTTT.

The chain is built from TRBV2 and TRBJ2-2; 10 positions match TRBD2. V shed 6 bases and J 4 bases; nucleotides not matched to a gene: 14. Germline lookup yields CDR1 SNHLY and CDR2 FYNNEI. This CDR3 region has 18 residues. The CDR3 nucleotides are TGTGCCAGCAGGGATCCAGCGGGAGGGCCCTTCGCCACCGGGGAGCTGTTTTTT. Translated: CASRDPAGGPFATGELFF. Variable domain in full (rest from reference TRBV2 and TRBJ2-2): EPEVTQTPSHQVTQMGQEVILRCVPISNHLYFYWYRQILGQKVEFLVSFYNNEISEKSEIFDDQFSVERPDGSNFTLKIRSTKLEDSAMYFCASRDPAGGPFATGELFFGEGSRLTVL.

The chain employs TRBV27 and TRBJ2-7, with TRBD1 matching 11 bases. The CDR3 consists of 13 residues. The J segment lost 3 bases and the V segment lost 10 bases, leaving 5 bases of the junction unmatched. Germline V gene data show CDR1 as MNHEY and CDR2 as SMNVEV (reference sequence). The CDR3 nucleotides are TGTGCCAACCCGGGACAGGGGGACTACGAGCAGTACTTC. Translation gives CANPGQGDYEQYF.

A note on this clone: Other nucleotide sequences from this sample produce the same CDR3. The chain has TRBV5-1 and TRBJ1-5, with D hard to call. The germline CDR1 and CDR2 sequences are SGHRS and YFSETQ. The CDR3 loop spans 13 amino acids. Deletions cut 0 bases from V and 4 bases from J, with 5 bases between. The CDR3 DNA reads as TGCGCCAGCAGCTTGGCGGGGAATCAGCCCCAGCATTTT. Protein: CASSLAGNQPQHF.

The genes are TRBV4-2 and TRBJ2-1, with a possible D match to TRBD2 (5 bases). V shed 0 bases and J shed 0 bases, with 9 bases lying between them. CDR1 LGHNA and CDR2 YNFKEQ come from the germline V gene. This CDR3 spans 16 amino acids. CDR3 nucleotide sequence: TGTGCCAGCAGCCAAGAGGGAACTAGCTCCTACAATGAGCAGTTCTTC. This translates into CASSQEGTSSYNEQFF.

This chain joins TRBV6-2 or TRBV6-3 and TRBJ2-1; TRBD1 matches at 8 bases. CDR1 MNHEY and CDR2 SVGEGT come from the germline V gene. V was clipped by 0 bases and J by 8 bases; unmatched bases: 9. The CDR3 runs to 16 residues. CDR3 protein: CASSYSRTGYEDEQFF. The CDR3 region has the DNA TGTGCCAGCAGTTACTCCAGGACAGGGTACGAGGATGAGCAGTTCTTC.

This chain uses TRBV27 with TRBJ1-2, with 7 bases identical to TRBD1. After removal of 3 bases from V and 5 bases from J, the junction contained 3 bases not matched to a gene. The CDR3 contains 13 residues. Germline V gene sequence: CDR1 MNHEY, CDR2 SMNVEV (reference sequence). DNA for the CDR3: TGTGCCAGCAGTTTGACAGGGCGGTATGGCTACACCTTC. Its translation is CASSLTGRYGYTF.

The chain couples TRBV2 to TRBJ1-4; no definite D call. The CDR3 sequence is 14 residues long. CDR1 and CDR2 (germline): SNHLY, FYNNEI. The germline V and J ends were trimmed by 6 bases and 2 bases, with 10 bases remaining between them. CDR3 loop: CASRVGRTNEKLFF. The CDR3 coding sequence is TGTGCCAGCAGGGTGGGGAGGACTAATGAAAAACTGTTTTTT.

V and J are TRBV29-1 and TRBJ1-3; perhaps TRBD1 as D (5 bases). Germline CDR1 SQVTM, CDR2 ANQGSEA. V was trimmed by 7 bases and J by 4 bases, leaving 11 bases between them. CDR3 size: 12 residues. CDR3 sequence (DNA): TGCAGCGGGCAGGGTGCCGGAAACACCATATATTTT. Translated, it gives CSGQGAGNTIYF.

This chain connects TRBV4-2 to TRBJ2-2; TRBD2 matches at 9 bases. Germline lookup yields CDR1 LGHNA and CDR2 YNFKEQ. Trimming removed 4 bases from V and 6 bases from J; junction bases left unmatched: 12. The CDR3 has 17 amino acids. This CDR3 reads CASSPFLRREGAGELFF. The CDR3 DNA sequence: TGTGCCAGCAGCCCCTTTCTTAGGCGGGAGGGAGCCGGGGAGCTGTTTTTT.

The V gene is TRBV2, the J gene TRBJ1-6; D not certain. The CDR3 length is 13 residues. V gave up 2 bases and J gave up 7 bases, with 6 bases separating them. Germline V gene data show CDR1 as SNHLY and CDR2 as FYNNEI. CDR3 nucleotide sequence: TGTGCCAGCAGTGAAAGTCTAAATTCACCCCTCCACTTT. The encoded protein is CASSESLNSPLHF.

This chain links TRBV19 with TRBJ2-7, with TRBD2 matching over 8 bases. There are 14 residues in the CDR3. The germline CDR1 and CDR2 sequences are LNHDA and SQIVND (reference sequence). V was clipped by 6 bases and J by 0 bases; unmatched bases: 4. The CDR3 region has the DNA TGTGCCAGTAGCTATAGCGGGATCTCCTACGAGCAGTACTTC. This gives the protein CASSYSGISYEQYF.

This clone has only a few counts. Other DNA sequences in the same sample also yield this CDR3. V is TRBV7-9 and J is TRBJ2-7, with 8 bases lining up with TRBD1. Germline V lookup: CDR1 SEHNR, CDR2 FQNEAQ (reference sequence). J gave up 2 bases and V 2 bases, and 5 bases lay outside the gene matches. The CDR3 is 15 amino acids. The CDR3 loop is CASSLTGTGAYEQYF. DNA for the CDR3: TGTGCCAGCAGCTTAACCGGGACAGGTGCCTACGAGCAGTACTTC.

The chain recombines TRBV2 with TRBJ1-2; no definite D call. Germline V gene lookup returns CDR1 SNHLY and CDR2 FYNNEI. V dropped 4 bases and J dropped 4 bases, with 19 bases sitting between them. CDR3 size: 16 residues. CDR3 DNA sequence: TGTGCCAGCAGTGCCTTCTTGACTAGTCTCAGCTATGGCTACACCTTC. Translation: CASSAFLTSLSYGYTF.

The J gene is TRBJ2-1, the V gene TRBV19; TRBD2 matches 9 bases. Germline V lookup: CDR1 LNHDA, CDR2 SQIVND (reference sequence). This CDR3 is built from 16 residues. The ends lost 6 bases at V and 6 bases at J; junction bases unmatched: 12. CDR3 sequence: CASRYSGRLTGNEQFF. The CDR3 DNA reads as TGTGCCAGTAGGTATAGCGGGAGACTCACCGGCAATGAGCAGTTCTTC.

The V and J genes are TRBV20-1 and TRBJ2-1; weak D call: TRBD2 (6 bases). The germline V gene has CDR1 DFQATT and CDR2 SNEGSKA (reference sequence). The CDR3 length is 17 residues. With 3 bases removed from V and 4 bases from J, the gap between germline ends came to 22 bases. The CDR3 DNA follows: TGCAGTGCTAGTCGGTCGGGACTCCCACCAAATTACAATGAGCAGTTCTTC. It specifies CSASRSGLPPNYNEQFF.

V usage is TRBV9 and J usage is TRBJ2-1; perhaps TRBD2 as D (5 bases). The germline V gene encodes CDR1 SGDLS and CDR2 YYNGEE. This CDR3 has 15 amino acids. Trimming took off 0 bases at V and 1 base at J, with 8 bases between the two ends. DNA for the CDR3: TGTGCCAGCAGCGTAGGATGGAGGTCCTACAATGAGCAGTTCTTC. Translating gives CASSVGWRSYNEQFF.

The genes are TRBV3-1 (or the pseudogene TRBV3-2) and TRBJ2-3, with D maybe TRBD2 (5 bases). Trimming took off 3 bases at V and 2 bases at J, with 12 bases between the two ends. Germline V gene sequence: CDR1 LGHDT, CDR2 YNNKEL (reference sequence). This CDR3 has 15 residues. For the CDR3, the DNA is TGTGCCAGCAGCCAGGAACCGGGATTCACAGATACGCAGTATTTT. Translating gives CASSQEPGFTDTQYF.